This T cell receptor (beta chain) is drawn from a study of Graves' ophthalmopathy and Graves' hyperthyroidism. Across the whole study: No treatment had been given when peripheral blood was collected at initial diagnosis.

This clonotype was counted ten times or more. Antigen specificity is unknown. The germline gives CDR1 MGHRA, CDR2 YSYEKL. Trimming cost V 6 bases and J 1 base, with 13 bases left between them. This CDR3 comprises 14 residues. Uncontrolled infections, pregnancy, lactation or other autoimmune diseases led to patient exclusion. Clinical symptoms, serum thyroxine, TRAb, thyroid ultrasound and orbital computed tomography formed the basis of diagnosis. Whole-study results and caveats: A model built from 13 signatures distinguished ophthalmopathy from stable hyperthyroidism with approximately 89% sensitivity and less than 83% specificity.

TCR beta CDR3 regions were amplified from RNA transcripts. Second-round multiplex PCR came after first-round RT-PCR with HTBI primers. TCRdb recomputed calls from the multiplex PCR reads with MiXCR, one row per CDR3 protein. The sample has about 210,000 distinct CDR3 sequences; 29% are singletons. The genes are TRBV4-1 and TRBJ2-7, with a possible D match to TRBD1 (5 bases). The source of this sequence is a man aged 50-59 years with Graves' ophthalmopathy. The sequencing input was peripheral blood. The chain's CDR3 is CASSPRAGSYEQYF. CDR3 in DNA: TGCGCCAGCAGTCCCAGGGCAGGGTCCTACGAGCAGTACTTC.